This TCR beta chain was documented in a study of cytomegalovirus exposure and HLA in healthy donors. Study observations and caveats: The authors listed roughly 150 TCR beta chains as cytomegalovirus-associated. With further analysis later on, most CMV-associated TCR beta chains appeared HLA-restricted. For TCR beta chains, V- and J-gene trimming was later linked to a missense DCLRE1C variant.

A word on this clone: Antigen unknown.

Germline loops: CDR1 SGHTA, CDR2 FQGTGA. The CDR3 runs 15 residues. J gave up 7 bases and V 3 bases, and 5 bases lay outside the gene matches. The PCR contained 60 Vbeta and 13 Jbeta primers. Produced via immunoSEQ multiplex PCR; TCRdb's table is partial and in-frame only. Of 150,000 to 200,000 clones in the sample, around 83% were seen once. The source is a man aged 18 to 30 in good health and CMV-seropositive. Sequenced input: PBMCs. V usage is TRBV7-3 and J usage is TRBJ2-7, with 14 bases aligning to TRBD2. This CDR3 is CASSLTSGGAEEQYF. For the CDR3, the DNA is TGTGCCAGCAGCTTGACTAGCGGGGGGGCGGAGGAGCAGTACTTC.